Listed below are T cell receptor beta chains from one sample, sequenced in a study of spatial heterogeneity in lung cancer. TCRdb reprocessed the 5' RACE reads via MiXCR and lists one record per CDR3 protein. The sample holds approximately 82,000 distinct CDR3 sequences, over 9.5% seen once. The sample in question was PBMCs, obtained at surgery. The receptors derive from a male donor with early-stage non-small cell lung cancer. Both conserved end residues are part of each CDR3. D genes are given only for firm matches. Clone size is not always given. Where it is, it says once, few, many or a class for expanded clones.

TRBJ1-1 | . | . | TRBV20-1 | TGCAGTGCTAGAGGCAGTTTTAACACTGAAGCTTTCTTT | CSARGSFNTEAFF
TRBJ2-7 | few | . | TRBV30 | TGTGCCTCTTGGGGGCGGGGAGGCCGGGAGCAGTACTTC | CASWGRGGREQYF
TRBJ1-5 | many | TRBD1 | TRBV7-9 | TGTGCCAGCAGCACCGGGACAGGCTTGCCCCAGCATTTT | CASSTGTGLPQHF
TRBJ2-4 | . | . | TRBV7-9 | TGTGCCAGCAGCTTTTCGGACATTGCGTACTTC | CASSFSDIAYF
TRBJ1-6 | few | TRBD1 | TRBV28 | TGTGCCAGCAGTTCCAGACCAGGGGGAAATTCACCCCTCCACTTT | CASSSRPGGNSPLHF
TRBJ2-1 | . | TRBD1 | TRBV2 | TGTGCCAGCAGTGAGGGGACAGGGGGAAATGAGCAGTTCTTC | CASSEGTGGNEQFF
TRBJ2-3 | many | . | TRBV7-2 | TGTGCCAGCAGGGTACAAGCGGTGAGCACAGATACGCAGTATTTT | CASRVQAVSTDTQYF
TRBJ1-2 | . | . | TRBV7-9 | TGTGCCAGCAGCTTCGAACGTGGGGAAACCTTC | CASSFERGETF
TRBJ2-1 | . | TRBD1 | TRBV11-2 | TGTGCCAGCAGCTCCGGGACAGGCCCCTCCAATGAGCAGTTCTTC | CASSSGTGPSNEQFF
TRBJ1-1 | many | . | TRBV29-1 | TGCAGCTCGCAGGGAGATGGTGAAGCTTTCTTT | CSSQGDGEAFF
TRBJ2-7 | few | . | TRBV7-9 | TGTGCCAGCAGCTTTCCGGGACAACTCTACGAGCAGTACTTC | CASSFPGQLYEQYF
TRBJ2-3 | few | . | TRBV20-1 | TGCAGTGCTAGAGAGGAGGGAGCCACAGATACGCAGTATTTT | CSAREEGATDTQYF
TRBJ2-3 | many | TRBD2 | TRBV7-9 | TGTGCCAGCAGCTTTAGCGGGGGCACAGATACGCAGTATTTT | CASSFSGGTDTQYF
TRBJ1-4 | few | . | TRBV12-3/TRBV12-4 | TGTGCCAGCAGTTCTACCCCTTCACCGATGTCCTCCGATGGTGAAAAACTGTTTTTT | CASSSTPSPMSSDGEKLFF
TRBJ2-3 | . | TRBD2 | TRBV6-6 | TGTGCCAGCAGTTACCACGGACTAGCTAGCACAGATACGCAGTATTTT | CASSYHGLASTDTQYF
TRBJ2-1 | few | . | TRBV5-1 | TGCGCCAGCAGCAGTTTTGGGGTAGGGACCTACAATGAGCAGTTCTTC | CASSSFGVGTYNEQFF
TRBJ2-7 | few | . | TRBV21-1 | TGTGCCACCGCCTCCGACGGGGGCGCTTGCGAGCAGTACTTC | CATASDGGACEQYF
TRBJ2-7 | few | . | TRBV14 | TGTGCCAGCAGCGGGGCACACGAGCAGTACTTC | CASSGAHEQYF
TRBJ2-1 | many | . | TRBV24-1 | TGTGCCACCAGTGATCCGACTAATAATGAGCAGTTCTTC | CATSDPTNNEQFF
TRBJ1-1 | . | TRBD1 | TRBV7-6 | TGTGCCAGCAGCTCTACCGGGGGGACAGGGGGCACTGAAGCTTTCTTT | CASSSTGGTGGTEAFF
TRBJ2-3 | many | TRBD2 | TRBV20-1 | TGCAGTGCTAGTAGGGCGGGAGGCGCAGATACGCAGTATTTT | CSASRAGGADTQYF
TRBJ2-1 | . | TRBD2 | TRBV3-1 | TGTGCCAGCAGCCAAGATCGGACTAGCGGAGCCCTCTTCCCTGAGCAGTTCTTC | CASSQDRTSGALFPEQFF
TRBJ1-1 | . | . | TRBV29-1 | TGCAGCGTTGTACAGGGTAGGGCTTTCTTT | CSVVQGRAFF